Shown below are 2 T cell receptor beta chains from a single sample sequenced in a study of blood T cell repertoires in COVID-19. Repertoires were generated with immunoSEQ multiplex PCR, while TCRdb's copy carries only in-frame clones and drops some. The sample holds some 250,000 clones, approximately 86% seen once. The specimen sequenced was peripheral blood. The receptors shown here come from a woman in her late teens or twenties with acute or convalescent COVID-19.

The rearrangement uses TRBV5-1 and TRBJ2-7, with TRBD2 identical over 9 bases. The ends lost 0 bases at V and 2 bases at J; junction bases unmatched: 6. In germline, CDR1 is SGHRS, CDR2 YFSETQ. This CDR3 region has 16 residues. The CDR3 region has the DNA TGCGCCAGCAGCTTGGGGGGCCCTAGCGGGGCCTACGAGCAGTACTTC. The encoded protein is CASSLGGPSGAYEQYF.

This chain connects TRBV5-1 to TRBJ2-7; D might be TRBD2 (6 bases). CDR1 SGHRS and CDR2 YFSETQ come from the germline V gene. This CDR3 has 15 amino acids. V gave up 1 base and J gave up 4 bases, with 15 bases separating them. Written as DNA, the CDR3 is TGCGCCAGCAGCTTGAACGTCCGGGGAGGTTACGAGCAGTACTTC. It is translated as CASSLNVRGGYEQYF.